The clone carrying this TCR beta chain turned up a few times. Per the germline V gene, CDR1 is MNHEY and CDR2 is SVGAGI. CDR3 length equals 14 residues. These data are taken from a study of blood T cells in healthy people across ages. The authors ran a second PCR of roughly 6 to 12 cycles using a sample-barcoded 5' primer and a J-beta primer mix. TCRdb analysed the 5' RACE reads with MiXCR anew, one entry per CDR3 protein. The sample lists more than 650,000 distinct CDR3 sequences, approximately 24% occurring once. The sample was also linked to a second study, of T cells of mothers and their children.

The sequence came from a boy aged 5 to 17 in good health. The chain has TRBV6-5 and TRBJ2-5; D is possibly TRBD1 (6 bases). Gene TRBJ2-7 matches the end of the DNA better, so the J call may be wrong. Sample: blood. CDR3 sequence: CASSPEGVAYEQYF. DNA for the CDR3: TGTGCCAGCAGTCCTGAGGGGGTCGCCTACGAGCAGTACTTC.